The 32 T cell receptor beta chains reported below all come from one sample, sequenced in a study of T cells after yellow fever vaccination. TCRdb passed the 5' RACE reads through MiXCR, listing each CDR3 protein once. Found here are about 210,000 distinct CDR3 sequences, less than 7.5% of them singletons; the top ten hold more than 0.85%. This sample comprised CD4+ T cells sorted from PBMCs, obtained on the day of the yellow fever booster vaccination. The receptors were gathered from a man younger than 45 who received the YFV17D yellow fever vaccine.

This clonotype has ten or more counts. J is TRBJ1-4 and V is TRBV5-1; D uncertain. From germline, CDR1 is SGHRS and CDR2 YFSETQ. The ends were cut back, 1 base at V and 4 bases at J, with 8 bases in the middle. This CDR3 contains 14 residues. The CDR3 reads CASSLTVSNEKLFF. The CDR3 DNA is TGCGCCAGCAGCTTGACTGTTAGTAATGAAAAACTGTTTTTT.

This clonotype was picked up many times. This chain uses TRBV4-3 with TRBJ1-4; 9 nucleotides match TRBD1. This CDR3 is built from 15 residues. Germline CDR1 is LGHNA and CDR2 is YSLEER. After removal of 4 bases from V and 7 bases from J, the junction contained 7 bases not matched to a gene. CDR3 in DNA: TGCGCCAGCAGCCGTACCGGGACAGGGAGTGAAAAACTGTTTTTT. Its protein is CASSRTGTGSEKLFF.

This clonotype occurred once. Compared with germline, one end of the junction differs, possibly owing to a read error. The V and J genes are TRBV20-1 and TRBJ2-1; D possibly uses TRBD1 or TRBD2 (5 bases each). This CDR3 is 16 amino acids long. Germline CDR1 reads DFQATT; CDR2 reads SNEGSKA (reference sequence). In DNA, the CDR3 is TGCTGTGCTACCCGGATCTGGACGGGGCCCTACAATGAGCAGTTCTTC. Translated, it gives CCATRIWTGPYNEQFF.

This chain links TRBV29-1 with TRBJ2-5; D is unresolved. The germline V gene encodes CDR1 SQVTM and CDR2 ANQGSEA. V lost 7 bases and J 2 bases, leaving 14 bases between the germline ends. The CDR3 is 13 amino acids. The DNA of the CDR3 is TGCAGCGCCCTCCTGTTGACTCAAGAGACCCAGTACTTC. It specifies CSALLLTQETQYF.

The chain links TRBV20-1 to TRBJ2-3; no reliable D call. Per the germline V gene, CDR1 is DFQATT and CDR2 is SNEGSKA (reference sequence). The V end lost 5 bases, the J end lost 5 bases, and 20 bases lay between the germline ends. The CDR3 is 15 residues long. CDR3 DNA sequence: TGCAGTGCTCGCGACTTCCGCTCGGAAGAAGATACGCAGTATTTT. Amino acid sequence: CSARDFRSEEDTQYF.

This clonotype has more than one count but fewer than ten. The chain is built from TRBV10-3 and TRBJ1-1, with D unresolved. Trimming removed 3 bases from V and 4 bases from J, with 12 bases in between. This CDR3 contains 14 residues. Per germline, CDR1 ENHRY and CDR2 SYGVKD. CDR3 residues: CAISDFGLGTEAFF. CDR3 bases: TGTGCCATCAGTGATTTTGGGCTGGGCACTGAAGCTTTCTTT.

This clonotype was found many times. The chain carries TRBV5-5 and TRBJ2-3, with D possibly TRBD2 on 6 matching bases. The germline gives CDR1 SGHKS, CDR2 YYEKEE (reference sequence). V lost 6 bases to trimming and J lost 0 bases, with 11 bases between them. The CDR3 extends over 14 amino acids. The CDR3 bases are TGTGCCAGCAACAGGCTAGCGAGCACAGATACGCAGTATTTT. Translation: CASNRLASTDTQYF.

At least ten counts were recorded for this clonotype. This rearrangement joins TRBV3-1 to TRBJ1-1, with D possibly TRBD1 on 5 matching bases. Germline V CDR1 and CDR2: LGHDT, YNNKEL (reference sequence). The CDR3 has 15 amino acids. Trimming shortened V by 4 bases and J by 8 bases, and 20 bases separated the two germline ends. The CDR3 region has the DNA TGTGCCAGCAGCCCCACCGGGACGGTGTATAAGGAAGCTTTCTTT. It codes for CASSPTGTVYKEAFF.

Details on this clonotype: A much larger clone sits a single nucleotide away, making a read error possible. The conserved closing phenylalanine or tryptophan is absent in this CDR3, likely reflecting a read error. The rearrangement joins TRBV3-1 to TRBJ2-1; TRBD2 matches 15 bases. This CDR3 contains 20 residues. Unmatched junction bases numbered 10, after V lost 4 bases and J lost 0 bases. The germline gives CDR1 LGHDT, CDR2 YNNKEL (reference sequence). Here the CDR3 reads CASSRTSGRALSSSYNEQFS. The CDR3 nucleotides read TGTGCCAGCAGCCGGACTAGCGGGAGGGCCTTGTCAAGCTCCTACAATGAGCAGTTCTCC.

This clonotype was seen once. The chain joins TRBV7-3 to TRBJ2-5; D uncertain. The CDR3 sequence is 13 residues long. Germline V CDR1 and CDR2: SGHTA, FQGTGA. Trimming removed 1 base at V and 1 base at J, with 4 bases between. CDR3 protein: CASSLMAQETQYF. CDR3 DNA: TGTGCCAGCAGCTTAATGGCCCAAGAGACCCAGTACTTC.

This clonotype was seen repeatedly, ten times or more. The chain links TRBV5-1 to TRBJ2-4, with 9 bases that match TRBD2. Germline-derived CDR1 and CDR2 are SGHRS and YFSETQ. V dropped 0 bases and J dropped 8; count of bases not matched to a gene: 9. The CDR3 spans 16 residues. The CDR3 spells CASSLAGGRETDIQYF. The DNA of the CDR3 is TGCGCCAGCAGCTTGGCCGGCGGGAGGGAGACGGACATTCAGTACTTC.

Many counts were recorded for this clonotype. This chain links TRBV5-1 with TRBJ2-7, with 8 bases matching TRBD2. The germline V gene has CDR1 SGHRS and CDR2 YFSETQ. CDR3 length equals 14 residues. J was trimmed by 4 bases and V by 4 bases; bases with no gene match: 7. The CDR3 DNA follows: TGCGCCAGCAGCCCCGCCAGCGGGAGTTACGAGCAGTACTTC. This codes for CASSPASGSYEQYF.

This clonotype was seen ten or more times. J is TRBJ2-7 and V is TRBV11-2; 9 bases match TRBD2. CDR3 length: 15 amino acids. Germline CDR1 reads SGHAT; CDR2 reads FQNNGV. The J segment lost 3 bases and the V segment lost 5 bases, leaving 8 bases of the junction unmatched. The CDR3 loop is CASSDPGLAIYEQYF. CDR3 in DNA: TGTGCCAGCAGCGACCCGGGACTAGCTATCTACGAGCAGTACTTC.

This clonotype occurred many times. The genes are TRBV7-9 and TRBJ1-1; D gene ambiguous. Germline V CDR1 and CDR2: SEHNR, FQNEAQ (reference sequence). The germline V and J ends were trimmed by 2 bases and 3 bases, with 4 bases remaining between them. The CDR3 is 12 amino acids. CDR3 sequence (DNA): TGTGCCAGCAGCTTAACCGACACTGAAGCTTTCTTT. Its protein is CASSLTDTEAFF.

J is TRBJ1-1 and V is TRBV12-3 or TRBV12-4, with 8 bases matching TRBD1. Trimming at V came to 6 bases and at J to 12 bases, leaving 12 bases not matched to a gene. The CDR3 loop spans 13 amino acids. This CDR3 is CASSKGQGRGTFF. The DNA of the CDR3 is TGTGCCAGCAGCAAAGGACAGGGCCGCGGAACTTTCTTT.

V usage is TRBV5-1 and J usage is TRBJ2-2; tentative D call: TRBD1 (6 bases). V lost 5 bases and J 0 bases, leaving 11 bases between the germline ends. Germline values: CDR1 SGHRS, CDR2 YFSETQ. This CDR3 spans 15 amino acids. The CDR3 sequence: CASRLRTANTGELFF. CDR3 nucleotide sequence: TGCGCCAGCAGACTCCGGACAGCGAACACCGGGGAGCTGTTTTTT.

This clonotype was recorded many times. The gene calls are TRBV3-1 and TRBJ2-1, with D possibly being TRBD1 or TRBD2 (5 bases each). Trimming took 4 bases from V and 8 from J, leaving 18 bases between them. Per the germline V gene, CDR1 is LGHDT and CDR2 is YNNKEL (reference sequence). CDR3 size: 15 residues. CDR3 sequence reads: CASSRGPGPSHEQFF. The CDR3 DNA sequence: TGTGCCAGCAGCCGGGGCCCGGGACCCTCCCATGAGCAGTTCTTC.

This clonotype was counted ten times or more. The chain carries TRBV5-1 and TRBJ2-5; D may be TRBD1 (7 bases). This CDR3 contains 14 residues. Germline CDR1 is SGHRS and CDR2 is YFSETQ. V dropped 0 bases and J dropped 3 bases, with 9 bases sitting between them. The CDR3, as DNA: TGCGCCAGCAGCTTGGGCGGGACAGAAGAGACCCAGTACTTC. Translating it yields CASSLGGTEETQYF.

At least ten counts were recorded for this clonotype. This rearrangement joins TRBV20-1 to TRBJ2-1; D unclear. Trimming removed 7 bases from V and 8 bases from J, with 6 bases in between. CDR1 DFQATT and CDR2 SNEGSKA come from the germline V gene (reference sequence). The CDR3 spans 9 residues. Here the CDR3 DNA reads TGCAGTGTCCAAGATGAGCAGTTCTTC. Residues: CSVQDEQFF.

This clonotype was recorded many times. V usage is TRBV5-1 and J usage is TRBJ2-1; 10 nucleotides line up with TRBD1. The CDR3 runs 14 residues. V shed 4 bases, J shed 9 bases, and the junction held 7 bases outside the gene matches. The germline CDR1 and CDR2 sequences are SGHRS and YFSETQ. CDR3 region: CASSRDRGLGEQFF. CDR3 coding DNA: TGCGCCAGCAGCCGGGACAGGGGTCTCGGTGAGCAGTTCTTC.

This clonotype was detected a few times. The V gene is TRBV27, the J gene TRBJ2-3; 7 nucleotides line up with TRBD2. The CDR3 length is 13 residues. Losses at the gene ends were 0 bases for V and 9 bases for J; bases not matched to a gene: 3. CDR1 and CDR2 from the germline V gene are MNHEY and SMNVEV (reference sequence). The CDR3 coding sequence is TGTGCCAGCAGTTTATCGAGACTAGCAACGCAGTATTTT. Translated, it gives CASSLSRLATQYF.

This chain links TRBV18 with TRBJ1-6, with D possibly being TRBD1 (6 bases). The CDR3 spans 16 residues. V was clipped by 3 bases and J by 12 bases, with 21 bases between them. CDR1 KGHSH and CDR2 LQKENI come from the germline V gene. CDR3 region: CASSPQASQGRGPLHF. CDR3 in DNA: TGTGCCAGCTCACCTCAAGCTTCTCAGGGGAGGGGACCCCTCCACTTT.

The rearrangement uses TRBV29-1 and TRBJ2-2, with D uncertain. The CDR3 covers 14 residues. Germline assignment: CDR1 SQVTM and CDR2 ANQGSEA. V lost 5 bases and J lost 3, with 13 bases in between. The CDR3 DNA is TGCAGCGTTAAGGGAAGAATGGACACCGGGGAGCTGTTTTTT. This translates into CSVKGRMDTGELFF.

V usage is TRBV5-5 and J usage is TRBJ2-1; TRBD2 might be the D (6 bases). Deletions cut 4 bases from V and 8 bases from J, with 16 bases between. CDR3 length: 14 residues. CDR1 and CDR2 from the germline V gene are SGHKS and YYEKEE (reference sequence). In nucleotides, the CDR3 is TGTGCCAGCAGCGTCCGGGACTTAGTTCATGAGCAGTTCTTC. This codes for CASSVRDLVHEQFF.

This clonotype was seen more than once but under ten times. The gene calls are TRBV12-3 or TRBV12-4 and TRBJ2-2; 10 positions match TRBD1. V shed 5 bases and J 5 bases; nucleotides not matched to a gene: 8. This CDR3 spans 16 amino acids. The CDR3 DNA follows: TGTGCCAGCAGTACGATGGGACAGGGGAGGACCGGGGAGCTGTTTTTT. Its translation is CASSTMGQGRTGELFF.

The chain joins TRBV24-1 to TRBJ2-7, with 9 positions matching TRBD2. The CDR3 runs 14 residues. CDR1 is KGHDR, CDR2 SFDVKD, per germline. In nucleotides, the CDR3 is TGTGGCCCACCCAAGCGGGAGGTCTCCTACGAGCAGTACTTC. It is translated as CGPPKREVSYEQYF.

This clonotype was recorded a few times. The CDR3 DNA reads as TGCAGTGCTGGGCGGAGGGCGCGCGGCTACACCTTC. Encoded protein: CSAGRRARGYTF. The chain is built from TRBV20-1 and TRBJ1-2; D gene uncertain. Trimming left V 5 bases short and J 8 bases short, with 15 bases between. This CDR3 region has 12 residues. Germline CDR1 and CDR2: DFQATT and SNEGSKA (reference sequence).

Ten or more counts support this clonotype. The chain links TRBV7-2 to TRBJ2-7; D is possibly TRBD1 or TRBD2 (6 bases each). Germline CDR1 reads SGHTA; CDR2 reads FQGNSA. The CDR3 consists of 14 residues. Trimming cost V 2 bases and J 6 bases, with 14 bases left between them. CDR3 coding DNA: TGTGCCAGCAGCTTAACGGGGGCAGATTCCGAGCAGTACTTC. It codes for CASSLTGADSEQYF. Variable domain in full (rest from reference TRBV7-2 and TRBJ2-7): GAGVSQSPSNKVTEKGKDVELRCDPISGHTALYWYRQSLGQGLEFLIYFQGNSAPDKSGLPSDRFSAERTGGSVSTLTIQRTQQEDSAVYLCASSLTGADSEQYFGPGTRLTVT.

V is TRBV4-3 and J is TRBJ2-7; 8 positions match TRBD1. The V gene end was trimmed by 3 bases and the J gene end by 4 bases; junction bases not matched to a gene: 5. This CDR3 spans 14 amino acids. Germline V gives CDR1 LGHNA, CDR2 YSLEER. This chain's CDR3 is CASSQRTGIYEQYF. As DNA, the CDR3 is TGCGCCAGCAGCCAGAGGACAGGGATATACGAGCAGTACTTC.

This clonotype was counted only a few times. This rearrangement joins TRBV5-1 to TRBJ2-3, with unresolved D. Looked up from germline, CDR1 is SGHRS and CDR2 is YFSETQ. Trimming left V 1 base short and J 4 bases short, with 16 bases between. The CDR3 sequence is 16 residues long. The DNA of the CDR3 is TGCGCCAGCAGCTTGACGGGCATTCCCGGCGCAGATACGCAGTATTTT. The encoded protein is CASSLTGIPGADTQYF.

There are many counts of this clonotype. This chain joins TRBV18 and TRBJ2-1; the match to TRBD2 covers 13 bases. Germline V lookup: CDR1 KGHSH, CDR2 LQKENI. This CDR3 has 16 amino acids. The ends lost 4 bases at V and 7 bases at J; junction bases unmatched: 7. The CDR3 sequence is CASSRGLAGVVNEQFF. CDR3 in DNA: TGTGCCAGCTCACGCGGACTAGCGGGAGTGGTGAATGAGCAGTTCTTC.

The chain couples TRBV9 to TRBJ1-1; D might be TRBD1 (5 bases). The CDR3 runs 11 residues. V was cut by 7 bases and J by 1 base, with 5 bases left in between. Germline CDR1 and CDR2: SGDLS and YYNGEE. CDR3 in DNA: TGTGCCAGCGGGGCGAACACTGAAGCTTTCTTT. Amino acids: CASGANTEAFF.